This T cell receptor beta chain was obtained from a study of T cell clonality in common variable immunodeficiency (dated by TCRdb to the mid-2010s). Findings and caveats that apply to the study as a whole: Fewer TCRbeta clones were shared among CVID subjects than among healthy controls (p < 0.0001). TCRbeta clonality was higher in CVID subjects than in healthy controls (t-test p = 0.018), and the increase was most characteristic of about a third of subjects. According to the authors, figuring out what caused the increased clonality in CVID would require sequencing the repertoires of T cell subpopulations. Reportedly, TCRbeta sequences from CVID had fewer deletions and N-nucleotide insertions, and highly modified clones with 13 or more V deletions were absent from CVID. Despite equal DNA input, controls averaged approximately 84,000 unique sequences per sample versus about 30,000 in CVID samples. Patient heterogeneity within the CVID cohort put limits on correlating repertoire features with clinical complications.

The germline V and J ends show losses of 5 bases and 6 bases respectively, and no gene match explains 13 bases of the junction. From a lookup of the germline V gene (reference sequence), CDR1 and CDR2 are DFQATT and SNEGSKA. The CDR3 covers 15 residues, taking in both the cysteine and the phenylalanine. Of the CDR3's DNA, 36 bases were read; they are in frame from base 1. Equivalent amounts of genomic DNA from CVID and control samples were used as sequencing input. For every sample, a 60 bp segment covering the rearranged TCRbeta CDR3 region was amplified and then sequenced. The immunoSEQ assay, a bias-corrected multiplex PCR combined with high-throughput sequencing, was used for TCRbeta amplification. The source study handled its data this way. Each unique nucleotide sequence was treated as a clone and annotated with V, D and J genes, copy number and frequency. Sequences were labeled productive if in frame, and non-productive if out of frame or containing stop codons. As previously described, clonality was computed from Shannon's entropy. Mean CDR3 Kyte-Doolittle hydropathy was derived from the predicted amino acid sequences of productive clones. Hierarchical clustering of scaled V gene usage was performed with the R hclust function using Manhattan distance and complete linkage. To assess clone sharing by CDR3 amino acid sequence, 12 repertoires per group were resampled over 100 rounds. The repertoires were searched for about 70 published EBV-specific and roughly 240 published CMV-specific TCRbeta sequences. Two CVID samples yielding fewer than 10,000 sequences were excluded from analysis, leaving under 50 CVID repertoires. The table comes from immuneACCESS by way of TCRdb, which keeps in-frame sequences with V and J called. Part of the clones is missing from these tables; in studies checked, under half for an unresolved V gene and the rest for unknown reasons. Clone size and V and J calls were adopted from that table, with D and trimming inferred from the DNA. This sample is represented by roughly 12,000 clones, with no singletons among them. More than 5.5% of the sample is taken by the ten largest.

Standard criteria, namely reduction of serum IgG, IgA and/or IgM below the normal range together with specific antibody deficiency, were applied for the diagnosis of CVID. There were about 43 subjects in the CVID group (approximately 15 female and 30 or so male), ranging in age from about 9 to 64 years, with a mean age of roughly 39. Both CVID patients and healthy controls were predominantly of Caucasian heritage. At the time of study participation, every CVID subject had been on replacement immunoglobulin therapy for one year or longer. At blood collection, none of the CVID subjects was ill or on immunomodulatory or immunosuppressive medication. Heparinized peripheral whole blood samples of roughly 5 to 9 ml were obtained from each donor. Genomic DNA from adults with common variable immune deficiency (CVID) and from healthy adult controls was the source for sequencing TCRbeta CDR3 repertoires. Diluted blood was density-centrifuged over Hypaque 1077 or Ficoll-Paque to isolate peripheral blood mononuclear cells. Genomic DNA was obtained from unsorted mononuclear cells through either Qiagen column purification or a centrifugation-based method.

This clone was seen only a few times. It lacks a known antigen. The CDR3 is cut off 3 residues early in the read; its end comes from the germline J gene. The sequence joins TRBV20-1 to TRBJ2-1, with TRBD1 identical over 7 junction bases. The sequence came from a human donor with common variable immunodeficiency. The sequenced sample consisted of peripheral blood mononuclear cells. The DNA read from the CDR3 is TGCAGTGCTTTAAAACCGGGACAGATGGTCAATGAG. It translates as CSALKPGQMVNE. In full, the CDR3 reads CSALKPGQMVNEQFF.